These 25 T cell receptor beta chains originate from one sample sequenced in a study of blood T cells in healthy people across ages. Sample-barcoded 5' priming and a J-beta primer mix drove a second PCR of roughly 7 to 11 cycles. TCRdb re-analysed the 5' RACE reads in MiXCR, keeping a single row per CDR3 protein. The data show some 930,000 distinct CDR3 sequences, just under 30% seen once. This sample also belongs to another study, concerning T cells of mothers and their children.

The sequenced sample consisted of blood. The receptor source for this set is a woman aged 40 to 50 in good health.

The V gene is TRBV6-4, the J gene TRBJ1-1; D is unclear. The V gene's germline CDR1 is MRHNA and CDR2 SNTAGT. V dropped 4 bases and J dropped 2 bases, with 8 bases sitting between them. The CDR3 extends over 13 amino acids. In nucleotides, the CDR3 is TGTGCCAGCAGTGTTCTGGTTAACACTGAAGCTTTCTTT. This codes for CASSVLVNTEAFF.

Of note for this clonotype: At one end, the junction sequence differs from germline, possibly due to a read error. The chain carries TRBV29-1 and TRBJ2-7; 7 bases map to TRBD1. This CDR3 has 15 amino acids. Germline V gives CDR1 SQVTM, CDR2 ANQGSEA. The CDR3 coding sequence is TGCAGCGTTGAAGTCCCGGGACAGATTTCCTACGAGCAGTGCTTC. This translates into CSVEVPGQISYEQCF.

This clonotype was detected many times. The chain couples TRBV12-3 or TRBV12-4 to TRBJ2-7; the D gene is possibly TRBD1 (6 bases). Trimming stripped 3 bases from V and 1 base from J, with 13 bases between. This CDR3 is 15 amino acids long. This chain's CDR3 is CASSFRGRLSYEQYF. The CDR3 region has the DNA TGTGCCAGCAGTTTCAGGGGCCGTCTATCCTACGAGCAGTACTTC.

This clonotype was counted at least ten times. This chain uses TRBV6-2 or TRBV6-3 with TRBJ2-7; a weak D match, TRBD1 (6 bases). Trimming shortened V by 5 bases and J by 1 base, and 12 bases separated the two germline ends. CDR1 is MNHEY, CDR2 SVGEGT, per germline. The CDR3 has 14 amino acids. As DNA, the CDR3 is TGTGCCAGCAGTCAAGAGACAGGATCCTACGAGCAGTACTTC. As protein: CASSQETGSYEQYF.

The sample holds many counts of this clonotype. The CDR3 sequence: CASSQDGSETFTDTQYF. The CDR3 bases are TGCGCCAGCAGCCAAGACGGGTCTGAGACTTTCACAGATACGCAGTATTTT. The genes are TRBV4-1 and TRBJ2-3; D unresolved. CDR1 and CDR2 (germline): MGHRA, YSYEKL. This CDR3 has 17 residues. V was cut by 0 bases and J by 2 bases, with 15 bases left in between.

Remarks on this clonotype: This may be a read error, as it is one base from a much larger clone. This CDR3 reads CASCPGGPGGEQFF. The CDR3 DNA reads as TGTGCCAGCTGCCCGGGGGGCCCAGGCGGTGAGCAGTTCTTC. This chain connects TRBV12-3 or TRBV12-4 to TRBJ2-1; TRBD2 is a possible D gene (7 bases). The CDR3 covers 14 residues. Trimming stripped 8 bases from V and 9 bases from J, with 20 bases between.

The DNA for the CDR3 is TGCAGTGCTAGAGATTTCGCGTCCGGGGTGAACACTGAAGCTTTCTTT. It encodes CSARDFASGVNTEAFF. V usage is TRBV20-1 and J usage is TRBJ1-1; D call uncertain. Trimming took off 0 bases at V and 0 bases at J, with 14 bases between the two ends. The germline CDR1 and CDR2 sequences are DFQATT and SNEGSKA (reference sequence). This CDR3 is 16 amino acids long.

This clonotype was counted a few times. The chain employs TRBV9 and TRBJ2-1; D is unresolved. Trimming removed 0 bases at V and 0 bases at J, with 13 bases between. CDR1 SGDLS and CDR2 YYNGEE come from the germline V gene. CDR3 length: 17 residues. The CDR3 coding sequence is TGTGCCAGCAGCGTAGAGGCAGCACAGAGCTCCTACAATGAGCAGTTCTTC. This codes for CASSVEAAQSSYNEQFF.

In its sample, this clonotype was seen once. This chain links TRBV15 with TRBJ1-4, with D possibly matching TRBD1 (5 bases). CDR1 is LNHNV and CDR2 is YYDKDF in the germline V gene (reference sequence). The CDR3 is 13 residues long. The V end was cut by 0 bases, the J end by 13 bases, with 12 bases between. As DNA, the CDR3 is TGTGCCACCAGCAGAGATACACAGGCGGGACTGTTTTTT. Amino acids: CATSRDTQAGLFF.

This clonotype has more than one count but fewer than ten. This chain links TRBV5-1 with TRBJ1-2; D is uncertain. This CDR3 is built from 13 residues. Trimming stripped 4 bases from V and 4 bases from J, with 11 bases between. The germline V gene encodes CDR1 SGHRS and CDR2 YFSETQ. Here the CDR3 DNA reads TGCGCCAGCAGCCCCGCAAACAGCTATGGCTACACCTTC. Protein product: CASSPANSYGYTF.

J is TRBJ2-4 and V is TRBV7-9, with TRBD1 matching 8 bases. The CDR3 length is 14 residues. The V segment lost 10 bases and the J segment 13 bases; nucleotides outside the gene matches: 18. Germline V gene lookup returns CDR1 SEHNR and CDR2 FQNEAQ (reference sequence). The CDR3 here is CANGLTGAVGEQYF. The CDR3 DNA reads as TGTGCCAACGGACTGACAGGGGCAGTGGGTGAGCAGTACTTC. The full variable domain, its missing parts supplied by reference TRBV7-9 and TRBJ2-4, is DTGVSQNPRHKITKRGQNVTFRCDPISEHNRLYWYRQTLGQGPEFLTYFQNEAQLEKSRLLSDRFSAERPKGSFSTLEIQRTEQGDSAMYLCANGLTGAVGEQYFGAGTRLSVL.

The table lists this clonotype with a few counts. V is TRBV18 and J is TRBJ2-3; D is ambiguous. The CDR3 consists of 14 residues. Trimming pared 3 bases from V and 8 bases from J, leaving 15 bases between. Germline-derived CDR1 and CDR2 are KGHSH and LQKENI. CDR3 DNA sequence: TGTGCCAGCTCACCCAATACGGGTGCAGGTACGCAGTATTTT. Translation gives CASSPNTGAGTQYF.

The sample holds a few counts of this clonotype. The chain carries TRBV28 and TRBJ2-1; D is possibly TRBD1 (6 bases). The CDR3 runs 13 residues. Germline V gene sequence: CDR1 MDHEN, CDR2 SYDVKM. V was shortened by 7 bases and J by 4 bases, with 11 bases between the two germline ends. DNA for the CDR3: TGTGCCAGCATCAGGGGAGAGTACAATGAGCAGTTCTTC. It yields the protein CASIRGEYNEQFF.

The chain couples TRBV9 to TRBJ2-7, with 8 bases identical to TRBD2. V dropped 4 bases and J dropped 4; count of bases not matched to a gene: 10. Per the germline V gene, CDR1 is SGDLS and CDR2 is YYNGEE. The CDR3 contains 15 residues. Written as DNA, the CDR3 is TGTGCCAGCAGCCCAAGGACTAGCAGGGCTTACGAGCAGTACTTC. Translated: CASSPRTSRAYEQYF.

This clonotype was picked up many times. V is TRBV4-1 and J is TRBJ1-4; 10 bases map to TRBD1. CDR1 and CDR2 from the germline V gene are MGHRA and YSYEKL. The CDR3 runs to 16 residues. V lost 4 bases and J lost 7; bases outside the gene matches: 9. CDR3 sequence reads: CASSPTRQGAGEKLFF. The CDR3 nucleotides read TGCGCCAGCAGCCCGACCCGACAGGGGGCAGGTGAAAAACTGTTTTTT.

This clonotype was seen ten or more times. This sequence joins TRBV29-1 and TRBJ2-7; D is unclear. Trimming took 0 bases from V and 4 from J, leaving 4 bases between them. Germline V CDR1 and CDR2: SQVTM, ANQGSEA. The CDR3 contains 11 residues. CDR3 loop: CSVEDQYEQYF. CDR3 bases: TGCAGCGTTGAAGATCAGTACGAGCAGTACTTC.

The rearrangement joins TRBV29-1 to TRBJ2-3, with D perhaps matching TRBD1 or TRBD2 (5 bases each). The germline V gene encodes CDR1 SQVTM and CDR2 ANQGSEA. Deletions cut 7 bases from V and 4 bases from J, with 15 bases between. This CDR3 has 13 amino acids. In nucleotides, the CDR3 is TGCAGCGCACGGGACCCGACCCCAGATACGCAGTATTTT. Its protein product is CSARDPTPDTQYF.

This clonotype was seen more than once but under ten times. This rearrangement joins TRBV6-1 to TRBJ1-2, with unresolved D. Germline assignment: CDR1 MNHNS and CDR2 SASEGT. Trimming left V 8 bases short and J 5 bases short, with 12 bases between. This CDR3 comprises 12 residues. The CDR3 reads CASERERYGYTF. The CDR3 nucleotides are TGTGCCAGCGAGAGAGAGAGGTATGGCTACACCTTC.

This chain connects TRBV14 to TRBJ2-1; D is uncertain. CDR1 and CDR2 from the germline V gene are SGHDN and FVKESK. V gave up 2 bases and J gave up 12 bases, with 11 bases separating them. CDR3 length: 12 amino acids. The CDR3 loop reads CASSQWSRRQFF. The CDR3 nucleotides are TGTGCCAGCAGCCAATGGAGCCGCAGGCAGTTCTTC.

The chain has TRBV9 and TRBJ2-7; no clear D gene. CDR3 length equals 14 residues. V gave up 3 bases and J gave up 3 bases, with 13 bases separating them. CDR1 is SGDLS, CDR2 YYNGEE, per germline. CDR3 DNA: TGTGCCAGCAGCGACGGATACTGGGACTACGAGCAGTACTTC. Translated, it gives CASSDGYWDYEQYF.

In regard to this clonotype: A read error is possible here, since a much larger clone lies one base away. The chain carries TRBV20-1 and TRBJ1-1; perhaps TRBD1 as D (5 bases). The length of the CDR3 is 14 residues. Trimming cost V 3 bases and J 0 bases, with 11 bases left between them. Germline CDR1 is DFQATT and CDR2 is SNEGSKA (reference sequence). Here the CDR3 DNA reads TGCAGTGCTAGGATGGGCAGGGTGAACACTGAAGCTTTCTTT. Translated: CSARMGRVNTEAFF.

V and J are TRBV7-2 and TRBJ2-7; possible D gene TRBD2, 5 bases. This CDR3 comprises 16 residues. Germline V gives CDR1 SGHTA, CDR2 FQGNSA. V was shortened by 2 bases and J by 0 bases, with 14 bases between the two germline ends. CDR3 sequence reads: CASSLHGPGSSYEQYF. The CDR3 coding sequence is TGTGCCAGCAGCTTACACGGACCGGGGAGCTCCTACGAGCAGTACTTC.

Here the CDR3 reads CASSGRVSQETQYF. As DNA, the CDR3 is TGTGCCAGCAGTGGGAGGGTGTCACAAGAGACCCAGTACTTC. The chain employs TRBV2 and TRBJ2-5, with D maybe TRBD2 (6 bases). CDR1 is SNHLY, CDR2 FYNNEI, per germline. There are 14 residues in the CDR3. Between the trimmed V and J ends, which lost 4 bases and 2 bases, there was a span of 11 bases.

Details on this clonotype: A single base separates this from a much larger clone, so it may be a read error. This chain connects TRBV5-1 to TRBJ2-2; 9 bases line up with TRBD1. Germline V gene sequence: CDR1 SGHRS, CDR2 YFSETQ. This CDR3 is built from 15 residues. Trimming at V came to 4 bases and at J to 4 bases, leaving 5 bases not matched to a gene. The CDR3 spells CASSEKTGGTGELFF. The CDR3 bases are TGCGCCAGCAGCGAGAAGACAGGGGGCACCGGGGAGCTGTTTTTT.

Regarding this clonotype: A junction boundary mismatches the germline segment, possibly from a read error. The chain combines TRBV7-9 with TRBJ2-5; 7 bases map to TRBD2. This CDR3 has 17 residues. The germline V gene has CDR1 SEHNR and CDR2 FQNEAQ (reference sequence). CDR3 bases: TGTGCCAGCAGCCCTGGACCGGACTCCGGGAGGCAAGGGACCCAGTACTTC. Translation gives CASSPGPDSGRQGTQYF.